This T cell receptor (beta chain) comes out of a study of blood T cell repertoires in COVID-19. The overall study: Researchers got acute and convalescent COVID-19 samples from the United States, Italy and Spain. PBMCs, B-cell-depleted T cells, or T cells were the source of the cDNA or gDNA that made up the material.

Per the authors' pipeline: How many nucleated cells were present was estimated from reference gene primer amplification. Using immunoSEQ multiplex PCR, the repertoire was profiled, and TCRdb retains in-frame clones only, with some absent. V and J calls and clone size are copied from that table; D and trimming were computed from the DNA. The sample lists about 74,000 clones, roughly four fifths occurring once. V shed 5 bases and J shed 7 bases, with 20 bases lying between them. Germline CDR1 reads SEHNR; CDR2 reads FQNEAQ (reference sequence). The CDR3 has 15 residues. This chain links TRBV7-9 with TRBJ2-5; D is undetermined. The TCR was taken from a man between 65 and 80 years old with acute or convalescent COVID-19. Specimen: peripheral blood. The CDR3, as DNA: TGTGCCAGCAGCCCGCGCTCTACCGGAGCTGGGACCCAGTACTTC. Protein: CASSPRSTGAGTQYF.